This T cell receptor (beta chain) was found in a study of T cell responses to AZD1222 COVID-19 vaccine. Germline values: CDR1 SQVTM, CDR2 ANQGSEA. V lost 4 bases, J lost 12 bases, and 10 bases stayed unmatched. CDR3 length equals 14 residues. Sequencing was performed with immunoSEQ multiplex PCR; in TCRdb, only in-frame clones are kept and a portion is missing. The sample lists 100,000 to 150,000 clones, over 75% occurring once. This clone was counted a single time. Its antigen is as yet unknown. Broader study findings: Donor demographics were predominantly white British with a female majority; clonal diversity may be underestimated. Vaccination with two AZD1222 doses was followed by a rise in Spike-specific TCR breadth and depth. Reports say nearly half of spike-specific TCRs go after unmutated variant regions.

This receptor was identified in an adult in good health. Sequencing was performed on peripheral blood, taken on day 0 of AZD1222 vaccination. The chain recombines TRBV29-1 with TRBJ2-1; 12 positions match TRBD2. DNA of the CDR3: TGCAGCGTTGCAGGAGGGACTAGCGGGTTTTGGCAGTTCTTC. Protein: CSVAGGTSGFWQFF.